Listed here are 23 T cell receptor beta chains from one sample, sequenced in a study of T cell changes during pregnancy in multiple sclerosis. TCRdb's table, derived via immunoSEQ multiplex PCR, lists solely in-frame clones and lacks some. Found here are about 39,000 clones, 94% of them singletons; the top ten hold 0.35%. The sample was CD4+ T cells from peripheral blood mononuclear cells, taken after pregnancy. The receptors were sampled from a female donor with multiple sclerosis, enrolled in a pregnancy study.

The rearrangement joins TRBV29-1 to TRBJ1-1; TRBD1 matches at 9 bases. V was clipped by 6 bases and J by 2 bases; unmatched bases: 4. Germline loops: CDR1 SQVTM, CDR2 ANQGSEA. This CDR3 has 13 amino acids. The CDR3 coding sequence is TGCAGCGTGGGGGACAGGGCCAACACTGAAGCTTTCTTT. Its protein product is CSVGDRANTEAFF.

This chain uses TRBV5-1 with TRBJ2-3; 8 nucleotides line up with TRBD1. Germline trimming cut 4 bases from V and 8 bases from J; bases unmatched to any gene: 9. The CDR3 runs to 14 residues. Germline V gene lookup returns CDR1 SGHRS and CDR2 YFSETQ. The CDR3 nucleotides are TGCGCCAGCAGCCGAGAACAGGGGGTTGGTACGCAGTATTTT. This translates into CASSREQGVGTQYF.

The rearrangement uses TRBV7-6 and TRBJ1-4; TRBD1 is a possible D gene (5 bases). The germline CDR1 and CDR2 sequences are SGHVS and FNYEAQ. The V end lost 5 bases, the J end lost 5 bases, and 12 bases lay between the germline ends. This CDR3 has 14 amino acids. The CDR3 protein is CASSLQGGNEKLFF. CDR3 sequence (DNA): TGTGCCAGCAGCCTCCAGGGTGGGAATGAAAAACTGTTTTTT.

The chain is built from TRBV30 and TRBJ1-1, with D hard to call. With 0 bases removed from V and 1 base from J, the gap between germline ends came to 6 bases. The CDR3 sequence is 13 residues long. Germline CDR1 reads GTSNPN; CDR2 reads SVGIG (reference sequence). CDR3 in amino acids: CAWSVTSNTEAFF. The CDR3 DNA is TGTGCCTGGAGTGTGACATCGAACACTGAAGCTTTCTTT.

This chain links TRBV30 with TRBJ1-3, with D perhaps TRBD1 (6 bases). Trimming cost V 4 bases and J 9 bases, with 19 bases left between them. Germline V gene data show CDR1 as GTSNPN and CDR2 as SVGIG (reference sequence). This CDR3 contains 14 residues. The CDR3 sequence is CAWKLLRQVGTIYF. The DNA for the CDR3 is TGTGCCTGGAAACTCCTTCGACAGGTCGGCACCATATATTTT.

V and J are TRBV7-3 and TRBJ1-1; D is unresolved. Germline CDR1 is SGHTA and CDR2 is FQGTGA. This CDR3 comprises 15 residues. Trimming left V 4 bases short and J 0 bases short, with 12 bases between. The CDR3 protein is CASSSVPGLNTEAFF. CDR3 in DNA: TGTGCCAGCAGCTCCGTTCCTGGCTTGAACACTGAAGCTTTCTTT.

This rearrangement joins TRBV9 to TRBJ2-5, with 10 bases aligning to TRBD2. Trimming cost V 3 bases and J 5 bases; bases outside gene matches: 4. The CDR3 totals 14 residues. Germline CDR1 SGDLS, CDR2 YYNGEE. Here the CDR3 reads CASSASSGGETQYF. CDR3 DNA sequence: TGTGCCAGCAGCGCCTCTAGCGGGGGTGAGACCCAGTACTTC.

This sequence joins TRBV19 and TRBJ2-5; TRBD2 aligns across 9 bases. Germline V gene sequence: CDR1 LNHDA, CDR2 SQIVND (reference sequence). CDR3 length equals 12 residues. V lost 9 bases, J lost 5 bases, and 4 bases stayed unmatched. The CDR3 sequence: CASGTSRETQYF. The CDR3 nucleotides read TGTGCCAGCGGGACTAGCAGGGAGACCCAGTACTTC.

The J gene is TRBJ2-7, the V gene TRBV15, with 8 bases that match TRBD1. The trim removed 0 bases at V and 4 bases at J, leaving 5 bases unmatched. Germline CDR1 is LNHNV and CDR2 is YYDKDF (reference sequence). The CDR3 totals 15 residues. The CDR3 protein is CATSREAQGAYEQYF. CDR3 nucleotide sequence: TGTGCCACCAGCAGAGAAGCGCAGGGGGCTTACGAGCAGTACTTC.

The DNA of the CDR3 is TGCGCCAGCAGCCGCTCGGGGGGGAGCTCCTACAATGAGCAGTTCTTC. It is translated as CASSRSGGSSYNEQFF. The chain has TRBV5-1 and TRBJ2-1; 8 nucleotides line up with TRBD2. The V and J ends lost 4 bases and 0 bases, in that order; junction bases with no gene match: 6. Germline CDR1 SGHRS, CDR2 YFSETQ. CDR3 length equals 16 residues.

The V gene is TRBV13, the J gene TRBJ2-7; TRBD2 agrees at 7 bases. The CDR3 covers 15 residues. Per germline, CDR1 PRHDT and CDR2 FYEKMQ (reference sequence). Trimming took 2 bases from V and 3 from J; bases not matched to a gene: 7. In DNA, the CDR3 is TGTGCCAGCAGCTTATCCGGGACGGGGGGCTACGAGCAGTACTTC. This encodes CASSLSGTGGYEQYF.

This chain connects TRBV6-1 to TRBJ1-4; no clear D gene. CDR1 is MNHNS and CDR2 is SASEGT in the germline V gene. The CDR3 consists of 11 residues. The V gene lost 7 bases and the J gene lost 5 bases, with 5 bases spanning the gap. CDR3 loop: CASTMNEKLFF. CDR3 nucleotides: TGTGCCAGCACCATGAATGAAAAACTGTTTTTT.

In its sample, this clone was seen once. The chain employs TRBV5-4 and TRBJ2-1; D perhaps matches TRBD1 (5 bases). CDR3 length equals 15 residues. CDR1 is SGHNT, CDR2 YYREEE, per germline (reference sequence). The germline V and J ends were trimmed by 0 bases and 7 bases, with 14 bases remaining between them. CDR3 region: CASSLDQGTGNEQFF. As DNA, the CDR3 is TGTGCCAGCAGCTTGGATCAGGGAACAGGTAATGAGCAGTTCTTC. The variable domain in full, completed from reference TRBV5-4 and TRBJ2-1, reads ETGVTQSPTHLIKTRGQQVTLRCSSQSGHNTVSWYQQALGQGPQFIFQYYREEENGRGNFPPRFSGLQFPNYSSELNVNALELDDSALYLCASSLDQGTGNEQFFGPGTRLTVL.

The J gene is TRBJ1-1, the V gene TRBV5-1; TRBD1 might be the D (6 bases). CDR3 size: 19 residues. Trimming cost V 4 bases and J 0 bases, with 25 bases left between them. The germline V gene has CDR1 SGHRS and CDR2 YFSETQ. Here the CDR3 reads CASSPWRMGRTVMNTEAFF. CDR3 nucleotide sequence: TGCGCCAGCAGCCCGTGGCGGATGGGACGGACAGTAATGAACACTGAAGCTTTCTTT.

The rearrangement uses TRBV7-8 and TRBJ2-5; weak D call: TRBD1 (6 bases). This CDR3 comprises 16 residues. V was clipped by 5 bases and J by 4 bases, with 20 bases between them. Germline CDR1 reads SGHVS; CDR2 reads FQNEAQ. The CDR3 DNA reads as TGTGCCAGCAGCCTATCAGGGGTAGCGAGGACAGAGACCCAGTACTTC. Protein sequence: CASSLSGVARTETQYF. Full variable domain (outside the CDR3, taken from reference TRBV7-8 and TRBJ2-5): GAGVSQSPRYKVAKRGQDVALRCDPISGHVSLFWYQQALGQGPEFLTYFQNEAQLDKSGLPSDRFFAERPEGSVSTLKIQRTQQEDSAVYLCASSLSGVARTETQYFGPGTRLLVL.

V and J are TRBV4-1 and TRBJ1-2, with TRBD1 as a possible D gene (5 bases). CDR1 is MGHRA, CDR2 YSYEKL, per germline. Trimming cost V 0 bases and J 4 bases, with 12 bases left between them. CDR3 length equals 15 residues. CDR3 region: CASSQESGRVYGYTF. The DNA for the CDR3 is TGCGCCAGCAGCCAAGAATCTGGCAGGGTCTATGGCTACACCTTC.

V and J are TRBV2 and TRBJ2-2; possible D gene TRBD2, 5 bases. Trimming left V 1 base short and J 5 bases short, with 5 bases between. The germline CDR1 and CDR2 sequences are SNHLY and FYNNEI. CDR3 length: 13 residues. DNA of the CDR3: TGTGCCAGCAGTGAAGAGCGGACCGGGGAGCTGTTTTTT. Residues: CASSEERTGELFF.

The chain employs TRBV18 and TRBJ1-6, with D perhaps TRBD1 (5 bases). V was cut by 3 bases and J by 5 bases, with 11 bases left in between. The CDR3 has 15 amino acids. The germline V gene has CDR1 KGHSH and CDR2 LQKENI. In DNA form, the CDR3 reads TGTGCCAGCTCACCCTCCGCGACAGATAATTCACCCCTCCACTTT. Residues: CASSPSATDNSPLHF.

V and J are TRBV30 and TRBJ1-2; 8 bases map to TRBD1. CDR3 length equals 14 residues. Per germline, CDR1 GTSNPN and CDR2 SVGIG (reference sequence). After removal of 8 bases from V and 7 bases from J, the junction contained 15 bases not matched to a gene. The DNA of the CDR3 is TGTGCCCGGACCACAGGGGGTGGGGCCGGTGGCTACACCTTC. This translates into CARTTGGGAGGYTF. Drawing the rest from reference TRBV30 and TRBJ1-2, the complete variable domain is SQTIHQWPATLVQPVGSPLSLECTVEGTSNPNLYWYRQAAGRGLQLLFYSVGIGQISSEVPQNLSASRPQDRQFILSSKKLLLSDSGFYLCARTTGGGAGGYTFGSGTRLTVV.

The chain employs TRBV11-2 and TRBJ2-7, with D perhaps matching TRBD1 (6 bases). V was clipped by 0 bases and J by 4 bases, with 7 bases between them. Germline V gene lookup returns CDR1 SGHAT and CDR2 FQNNGV. This CDR3 is 13 amino acids long. CDR3: CASSLDRGYEQYF. The DNA of the CDR3 is TGTGCCAGCAGCTTAGACAGGGGTTACGAGCAGTACTTC.

The chain joins TRBV7-8 to TRBJ2-3, with D unclear. V lost 2 bases and J 5 bases, leaving 8 bases between the germline ends. Germline V gene data show CDR1 as SGHVS and CDR2 as FQNEAQ. The CDR3 contains 13 residues. Here the CDR3 reads CASSLTSRDTQYF. For the CDR3, the DNA is TGTGCCAGCAGCTTAACATCCAGAGATACGCAGTATTTT.

V gene TRBV18 combines with J gene TRBJ1-3; no clear D gene. V was cut by 6 bases and J by 1 base, with 10 bases left in between. Germline assignment: CDR1 KGHSH and CDR2 LQKENI. This CDR3 spans 14 amino acids. CDR3 loop: CASSAVKSGNTIYF. The CDR3 coding sequence is TGTGCCAGCTCGGCGGTAAAGTCTGGAAACACCATATATTTT. Looking up the rest from reference TRBV18 and TRBJ1-3 gives the full variable domain: NAGVMQNPRHLVRRRGQEARLRCSPMKGHSHVYWYRQLPEEGLKFMVYLQKENIIDESGMPKERFSAEFPKEGPSILRIQQVVRGDSAAYFCASSAVKSGNTIYFGEGSWLTVV.

This sequence joins TRBV19 and TRBJ2-3; maybe TRBD1 (6 bases). CDR3 length equals 16 residues. Germline assignment: CDR1 LNHDA and CDR2 SQIVND (reference sequence). V dropped 5 bases and J dropped 1 base, with 16 bases sitting between them. The DNA for the CDR3 is TGTGCCAGTAGTTTGACAGGCCCGTCCCGCACAGATACGCAGTATTTT. Translating it yields CASSLTGPSRTDTQYF.